Included here is one T cell receptor (beta chain) sequence, with context. CDR1 is MNHEY and CDR2 is SMNVEV in the germline V gene (reference sequence). V lost 3 bases, J lost 4 bases, and 9 bases lay in between. The CDR3 runs to 13 residues. The sample comes from a study of blood T cells in healthy people across ages. Next came a second PCR, run for roughly 6 to 11 cycles, which used a sample-barcoded 5' primer along with a J-beta primer mix. One entry per CDR3 protein results from TCRdb running MiXCR on the 5' RACE reads. The repertoire holds about 900,000 distinct CDR3 sequences, with about 44% as singletons.

Sequences were obtained from blood. This receptor was identified in a man aged 30-40 years in good health. This rearrangement joins TRBV27 to TRBJ1-1; no clear D. The chain's CDR3 is CASSFRPTTEAFF. CDR3 in DNA: TGTGCCAGCAGTTTCAGGCCCACCACTGAAGCTTTCTTT.